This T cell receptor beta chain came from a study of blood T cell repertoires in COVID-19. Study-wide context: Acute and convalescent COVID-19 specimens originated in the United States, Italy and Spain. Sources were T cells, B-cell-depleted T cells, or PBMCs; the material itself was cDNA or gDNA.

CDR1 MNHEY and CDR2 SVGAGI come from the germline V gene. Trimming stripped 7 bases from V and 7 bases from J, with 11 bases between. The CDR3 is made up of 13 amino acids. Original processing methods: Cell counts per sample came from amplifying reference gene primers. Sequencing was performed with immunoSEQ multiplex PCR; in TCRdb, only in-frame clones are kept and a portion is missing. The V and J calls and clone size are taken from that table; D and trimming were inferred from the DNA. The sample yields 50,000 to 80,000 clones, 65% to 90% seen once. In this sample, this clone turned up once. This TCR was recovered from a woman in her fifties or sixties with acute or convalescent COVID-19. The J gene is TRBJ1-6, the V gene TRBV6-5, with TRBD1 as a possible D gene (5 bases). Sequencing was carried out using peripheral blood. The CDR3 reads CASNRGMNSPLHF. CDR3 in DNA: TGTGCCAGCAATCGGGGGATGAATTCACCCCTCCACTTT.